This T cell receptor beta chain is from a study of technical replicates of blood from four donors. Clones were sequenced by immunoSEQ multiplex PCR, and TCRdb holds only the in-frame ones, with some missing. The sample carries about 73,000 clones, around nine tenths recorded once. The length of the CDR3 is 13 residues. The germline CDR1 and CDR2 sequences are SGHNT and YENEEA. Trimming shortened V by 3 bases and J by 5 bases, and 11 bases separated the two germline ends. The specimen sequenced was PBMCs. This chain links TRBV11-3 with TRBJ2-7, with a possible D match to TRBD1 (6 bases). The receptor was isolated from a human donor in good health. Some clones in this sample may be carry-over from other donors' samples. In DNA, the CDR3 is TGTGCCAGCAGCTTCGGACAGAGAGACGAGCAGTACTTC. It yields the protein CASSFGQRDEQYF. The entire variable domain, with the rest obtained from reference TRBV11-3 and TRBJ2-7, is as follows: EAGVVQSPRYKIIEKKQPVAFWCNPISGHNTLYWYLQNLGQGPELLIRYENEEAVDDSQLPKDRFSAERLKGVDSTLKIQPAELGDSAVYLCASSFGQRDEQYFGPGTRLTVT.